This T cell receptor (beta chain) was captured by sequencing in a study of blood T cell repertoires in COVID-19. About the study: T cells, B-cell-depleted T cells, or PBMCs provided the cDNA or gDNA that served as material.

The authors' processing: Nucleated cell counts were estimated from reference gene primer amplification. TCRdb's table, derived via immunoSEQ multiplex PCR, lists solely in-frame clones and lacks some. V, J and clone size reflect that table, while D and trimming were determined from the DNA. Found here are some 200,000 clones, 82% of them singletons; the top ten hold approximately 5.6%. The trim removed 6 bases at V and 7 bases at J, leaving 5 bases unmatched. CDR1 LGHNT and CDR2 FRNRAP come from the germline V gene. This CDR3 has 13 amino acids. The TCR sequence derives from a woman in her 70s with COVID-19, enrolled during active disease. Sequencing input: peripheral blood. This sequence joins TRBV12-5 and TRBJ2-1; 8 bases fit TRBD2. CDR3 region: CASGPGGGNEQFF. CDR3 nucleotides: TGTGCTAGTGGCCCCGGGGGGGGAAATGAGCAGTTCTTC.